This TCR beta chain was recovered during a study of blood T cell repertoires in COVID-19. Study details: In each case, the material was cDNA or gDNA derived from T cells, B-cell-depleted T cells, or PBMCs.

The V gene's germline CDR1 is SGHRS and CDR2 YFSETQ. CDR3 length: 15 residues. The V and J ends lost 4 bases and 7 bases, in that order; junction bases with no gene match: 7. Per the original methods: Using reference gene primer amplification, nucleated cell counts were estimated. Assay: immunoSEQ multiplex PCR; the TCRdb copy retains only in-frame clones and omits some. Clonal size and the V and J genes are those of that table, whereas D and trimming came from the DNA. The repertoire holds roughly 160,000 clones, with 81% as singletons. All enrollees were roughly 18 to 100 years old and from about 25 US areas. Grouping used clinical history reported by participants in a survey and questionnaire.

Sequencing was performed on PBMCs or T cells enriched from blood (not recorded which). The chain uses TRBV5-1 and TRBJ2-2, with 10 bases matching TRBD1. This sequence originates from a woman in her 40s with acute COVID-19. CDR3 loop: CASSPGQGIDGELFF. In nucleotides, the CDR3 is TGCGCCAGCAGCCCGGGACAGGGGATTGACGGGGAGCTGTTTTTT.